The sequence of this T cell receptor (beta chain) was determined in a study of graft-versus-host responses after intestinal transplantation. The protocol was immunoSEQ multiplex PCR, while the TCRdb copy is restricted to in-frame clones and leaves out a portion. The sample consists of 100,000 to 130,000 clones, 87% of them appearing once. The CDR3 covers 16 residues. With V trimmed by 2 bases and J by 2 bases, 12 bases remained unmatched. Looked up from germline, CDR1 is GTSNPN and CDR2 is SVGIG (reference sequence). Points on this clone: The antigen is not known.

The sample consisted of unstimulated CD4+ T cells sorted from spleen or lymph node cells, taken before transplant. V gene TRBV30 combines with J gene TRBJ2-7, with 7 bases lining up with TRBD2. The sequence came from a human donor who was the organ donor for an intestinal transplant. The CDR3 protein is CAWSPRLGGSPYEQYF. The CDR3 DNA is TGTGCCTGGAGTCCCCGTCTAGGCGGGAGCCCCTACGAGCAGTACTTC.